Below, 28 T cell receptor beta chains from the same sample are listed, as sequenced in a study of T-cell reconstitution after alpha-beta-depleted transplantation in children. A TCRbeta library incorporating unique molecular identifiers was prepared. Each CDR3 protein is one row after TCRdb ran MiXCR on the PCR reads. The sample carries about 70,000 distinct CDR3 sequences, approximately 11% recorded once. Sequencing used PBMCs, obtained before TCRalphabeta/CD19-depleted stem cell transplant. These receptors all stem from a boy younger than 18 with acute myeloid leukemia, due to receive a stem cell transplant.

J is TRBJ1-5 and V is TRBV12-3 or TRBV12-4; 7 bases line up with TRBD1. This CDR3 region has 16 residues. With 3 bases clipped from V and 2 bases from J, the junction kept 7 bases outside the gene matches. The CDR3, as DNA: TGTGCCAGCAGTTTCGGTGGAGGACAGGGCAATCAGCCCCAGCATTTT. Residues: CASSFGGGQGNQPQHF.

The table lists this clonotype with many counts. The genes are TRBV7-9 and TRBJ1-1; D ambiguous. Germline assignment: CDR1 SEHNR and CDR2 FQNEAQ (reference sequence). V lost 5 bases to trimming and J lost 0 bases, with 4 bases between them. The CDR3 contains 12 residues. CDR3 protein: CASSPLNTEAFF. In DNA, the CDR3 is TGTGCCAGCAGCCCCTTGAACACTGAAGCTTTCTTT.

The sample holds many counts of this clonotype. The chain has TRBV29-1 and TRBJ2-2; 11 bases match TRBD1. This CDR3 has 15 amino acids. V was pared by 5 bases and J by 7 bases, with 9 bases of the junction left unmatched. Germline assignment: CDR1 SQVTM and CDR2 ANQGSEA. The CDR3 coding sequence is TGCAGCGTTCGGACAGGGGGCGGGAGATACGGGGAGCTGTTTTTT. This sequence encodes CSVRTGGGRYGELFF.

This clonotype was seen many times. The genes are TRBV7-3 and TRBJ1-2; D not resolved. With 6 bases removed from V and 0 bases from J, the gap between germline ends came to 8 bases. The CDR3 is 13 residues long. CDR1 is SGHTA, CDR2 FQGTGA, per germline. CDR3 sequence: CASSPDPNYGYTF. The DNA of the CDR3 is TGTGCCAGCAGTCCGGACCCTAACTATGGCTACACCTTC.

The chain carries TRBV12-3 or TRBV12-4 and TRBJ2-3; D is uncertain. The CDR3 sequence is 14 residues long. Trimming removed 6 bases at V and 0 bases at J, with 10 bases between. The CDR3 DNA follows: TGTGCCAGCAGCCCACCCGCAAGCACAGATACGCAGTATTTT. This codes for CASSPPASTDTQYF.

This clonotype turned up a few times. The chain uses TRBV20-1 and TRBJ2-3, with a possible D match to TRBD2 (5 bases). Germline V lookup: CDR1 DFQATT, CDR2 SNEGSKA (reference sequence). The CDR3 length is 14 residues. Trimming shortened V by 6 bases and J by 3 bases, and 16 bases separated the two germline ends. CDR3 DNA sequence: TGCAGTGCGGCTGAACTAGTTGGGACAGATACGCAGTATTTT. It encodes CSAAELVGTDTQYF.

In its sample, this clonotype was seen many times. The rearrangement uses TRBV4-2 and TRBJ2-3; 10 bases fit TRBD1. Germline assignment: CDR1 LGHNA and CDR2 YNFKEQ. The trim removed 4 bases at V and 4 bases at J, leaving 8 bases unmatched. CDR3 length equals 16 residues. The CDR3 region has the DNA TGTGCCAGCAGCCCCAAGGACAGGGGGGGAGCAGATACGCAGTATTTT. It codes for CASSPKDRGGADTQYF.

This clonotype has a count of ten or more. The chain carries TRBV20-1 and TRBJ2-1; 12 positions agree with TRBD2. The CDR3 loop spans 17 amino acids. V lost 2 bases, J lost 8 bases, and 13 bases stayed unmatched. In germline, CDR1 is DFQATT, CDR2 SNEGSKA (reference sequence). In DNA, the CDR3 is TGCAGTGCTAGATCCCTAGCGGGGGGGCATTACTGGGATGAGCAGTTCTTC. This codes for CSARSLAGGHYWDEQFF.

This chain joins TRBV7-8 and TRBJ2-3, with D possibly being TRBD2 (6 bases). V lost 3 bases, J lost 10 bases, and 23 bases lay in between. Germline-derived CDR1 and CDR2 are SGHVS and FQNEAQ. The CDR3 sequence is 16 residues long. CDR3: CASSFVDFVSERAQYF. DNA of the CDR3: TGTGCCAGCAGCTTCGTGGATTTTGTGTCCGAGCGGGCGCAGTATTTT.

The CDR3 loop is CASSDSYGMNEQFF. The CDR3 nucleotides read TGTGCCAGCTCAGACTCGTACGGGATGAATGAGCAGTTCTTC. V and J are TRBV18 and TRBJ2-1, with D possibly being TRBD2 (5 bases). CDR1 and CDR2 (germline): KGHSH, LQKENI. Trimming removed 5 bases at V and 7 bases at J, with 15 bases between. The CDR3 is made up of 14 amino acids. Together with reference TRBV18 and TRBJ2-1, the CDR3 gives the full variable domain: NAGVMQNPRHLVRRRGQEARLRCSPMKGHSHVYWYRQLPEEGLKFMVYLQKENIIDESGMPKERFSAEFPKEGPSILRIQQVVRGDSAAYFCASSDSYGMNEQFFGPGTRLTVL.

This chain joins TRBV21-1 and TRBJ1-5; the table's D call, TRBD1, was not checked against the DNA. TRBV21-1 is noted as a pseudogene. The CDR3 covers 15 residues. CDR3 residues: CASSTHRGSNQPQHF. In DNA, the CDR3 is TGTGCCAGCAGCACCCACAGGGGAAGCAATCAGCCCCAGCATTTT.

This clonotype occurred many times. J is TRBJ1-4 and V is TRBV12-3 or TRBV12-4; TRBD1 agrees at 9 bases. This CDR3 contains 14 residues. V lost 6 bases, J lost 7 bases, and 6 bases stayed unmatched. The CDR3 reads CASRFGQGTEKLFF. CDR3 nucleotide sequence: TGTGCCAGCAGATTTGGACAGGGGACTGAAAAACTGTTTTTT.

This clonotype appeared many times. CDR3 in amino acids: CSARGDNEQFF. For the CDR3, the DNA is TGCAGTGCTAGGGGAGACAATGAGCAGTTCTTC. The rearrangement uses TRBV20-1 and TRBJ2-1; a weak D match, TRBD2 (5 bases). There are 11 residues in the CDR3. V was shortened by 3 bases and J by 5 bases, with 5 bases between the two germline ends. The germline gives CDR1 DFQATT, CDR2 SNEGSKA (reference sequence).

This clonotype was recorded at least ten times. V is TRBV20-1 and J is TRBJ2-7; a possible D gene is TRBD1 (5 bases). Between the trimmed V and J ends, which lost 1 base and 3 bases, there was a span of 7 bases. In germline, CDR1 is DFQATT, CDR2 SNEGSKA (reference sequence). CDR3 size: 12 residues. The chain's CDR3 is CSARVQGYEQYF. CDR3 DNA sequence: TGCAGTGCTAGAGTTCAGGGCTACGAGCAGTACTTC.

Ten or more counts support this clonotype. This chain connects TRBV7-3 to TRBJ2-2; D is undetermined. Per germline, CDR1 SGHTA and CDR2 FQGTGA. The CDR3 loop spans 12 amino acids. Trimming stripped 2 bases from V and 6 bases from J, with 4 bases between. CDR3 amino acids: CASSLPPGELFF. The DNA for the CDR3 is TGTGCCAGCAGCTTACCACCCGGGGAGCTGTTTTTT.

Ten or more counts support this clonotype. The CDR3 spells CASSLTGGREETQYF. The CDR3 DNA reads TGTGCCAGCAGTCTGACAGGGGGTAGAGAAGAGACCCAGTACTTC. The V gene is TRBV12-3 or TRBV12-4, the J gene TRBJ2-5; 9 nucleotides align to TRBD1. Trimming at V came to 5 bases and at J to 3 bases, leaving 7 bases not matched to a gene. CDR3 length: 15 residues.

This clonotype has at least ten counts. For the CDR3, the DNA is TGTGCCACCAGTCCGGGTTCCTACGAGCAGTACTTC. Its protein product is CATSPGSYEQYF. This rearrangement joins TRBV24-1 to TRBJ2-7; D not resolved. V shed 6 bases and J shed 1 base, with 6 bases lying between them. The germline V gene encodes CDR1 KGHDR and CDR2 SFDVKD. There are 12 residues in the CDR3.

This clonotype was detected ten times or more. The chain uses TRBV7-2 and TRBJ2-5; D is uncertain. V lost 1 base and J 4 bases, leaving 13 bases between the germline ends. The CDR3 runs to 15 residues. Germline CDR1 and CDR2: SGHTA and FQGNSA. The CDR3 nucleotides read TGTGCCAGCAGCTTAGAACTTAGTCGGAGAGAGACCCAGTACTTC. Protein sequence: CASSLELSRRETQYF.

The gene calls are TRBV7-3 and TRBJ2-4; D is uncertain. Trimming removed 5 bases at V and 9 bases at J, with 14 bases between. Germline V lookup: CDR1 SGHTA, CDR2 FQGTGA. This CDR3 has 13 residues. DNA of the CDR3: TGTGCCAGCAGCGCGACGCGGTCGGGCATTCAGTACTTC. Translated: CASSATRSGIQYF.

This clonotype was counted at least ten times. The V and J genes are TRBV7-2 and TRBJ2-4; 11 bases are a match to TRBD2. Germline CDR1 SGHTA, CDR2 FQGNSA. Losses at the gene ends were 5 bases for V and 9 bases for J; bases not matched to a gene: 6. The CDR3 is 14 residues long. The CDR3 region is CASSPIAGGGIQYF. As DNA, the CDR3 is TGTGCCAGCAGCCCCATAGCGGGAGGGGGCATTCAGTACTTC.

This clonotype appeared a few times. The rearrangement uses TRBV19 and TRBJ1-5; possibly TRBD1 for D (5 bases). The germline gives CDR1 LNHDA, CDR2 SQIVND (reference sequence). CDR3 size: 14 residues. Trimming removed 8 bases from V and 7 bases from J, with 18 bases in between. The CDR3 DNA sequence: TGTGCCAGTGCCCCGGGAGGGGCAGGACAGCCCCAGCATTTT. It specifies CASAPGGAGQPQHF.

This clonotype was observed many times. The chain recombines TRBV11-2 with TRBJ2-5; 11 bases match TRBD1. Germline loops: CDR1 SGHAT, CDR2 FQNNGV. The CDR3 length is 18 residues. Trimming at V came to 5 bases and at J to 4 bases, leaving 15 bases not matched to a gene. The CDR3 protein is CASSPGTGGSSLRETQYF. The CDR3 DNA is TGTGCCAGCAGCCCCGGGACAGGGGGTTCAAGTTTGAGAGAGACCCAGTACTTC.

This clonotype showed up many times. CDR3 DNA sequence: TGCGCCAGCAGCGGACAGGGAAACTATGGCTACACCTTC. Protein product: CASSGQGNYGYTF. This chain links TRBV10-2 with TRBJ1-2; the match to TRBD1 covers 8 bases. Trimming at V came to 6 bases and at J to 2 bases, leaving 2 bases not matched to a gene. CDR1 is WSHSY and CDR2 is SAAADI in the germline V gene. The CDR3 is 13 residues long.

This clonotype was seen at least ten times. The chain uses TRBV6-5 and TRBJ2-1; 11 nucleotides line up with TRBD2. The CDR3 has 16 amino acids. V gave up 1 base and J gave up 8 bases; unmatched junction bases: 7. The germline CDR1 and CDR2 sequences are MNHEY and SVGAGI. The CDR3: CASSYFSSGRSHEQFF. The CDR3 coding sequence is TGTGCCAGCAGTTACTTCTCTAGCGGGAGGAGTCATGAGCAGTTCTTC.

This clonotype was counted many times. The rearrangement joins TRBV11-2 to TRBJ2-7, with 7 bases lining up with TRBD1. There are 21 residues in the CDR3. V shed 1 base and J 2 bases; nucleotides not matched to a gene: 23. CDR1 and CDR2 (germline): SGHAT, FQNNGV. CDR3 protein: CASSLGAGYRGAINVPYEQYF. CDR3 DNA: TGTGCCAGCAGCTTAGGGGCGGGCTACAGGGGCGCTATTAACGTGCCCTACGAGCAGTACTTC.

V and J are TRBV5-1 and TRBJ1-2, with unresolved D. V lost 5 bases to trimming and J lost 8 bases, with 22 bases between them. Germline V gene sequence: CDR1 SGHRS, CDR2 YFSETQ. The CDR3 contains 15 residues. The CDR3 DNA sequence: TGCGCCAGCAGTATTGGCCGGCAGGAAATGAAAGGCTACACCTTC. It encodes CASSIGRQEMKGYTF.

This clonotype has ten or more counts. For the CDR3, the DNA is TGTGCCACCAGTATAGATATGAACACCGGGGAGCTGTTTTTT. Its protein product is CATSIDMNTGELFF. The V and J genes are TRBV24-1 and TRBJ2-2; D ambiguous. The ends were cut back, 6 bases at V and 1 base at J, with 8 bases in the middle. The length of the CDR3 is 14 residues. Germline CDR1 and CDR2: KGHDR and SFDVKD.

In DNA form, the CDR3 reads TGTGCCAGCAGCTCACCGCTAGCGGGGGATAACTACGAGCAGTACTTC. Translating it yields CASSSPLAGDNYEQYF. The chain combines TRBV7-2 with TRBJ2-7, with TRBD2 identical over 10 bases. The J segment lost 3 bases and the V segment lost 4 bases, leaving 9 bases of the junction unmatched. The germline V gene encodes CDR1 SGHTA and CDR2 FQGNSA. This CDR3 contains 16 residues.